These 24 T cell receptor beta chains came from one sample sequenced in a study of T cells after somatic rescue of genetic block. The data were produced by immunoSEQ multiplex PCR, yet TCRdb's version contains in-frame clones alone and is incomplete. The repertoire includes 15,000 or so clones, about 70% of them detected once, and roughly 30% sits in the top ten. Sequencing used peripheral blood mononuclear cells (PBMCs). The source is a man aged 18-30 years.

The chain has TRBV2 and TRBJ2-5; 7 bases align to TRBD1. The J call may be wrong; the DNA end is better matched by TRBJ2-7. CDR3 length: 14 residues. Per germline, CDR1 SNHLY and CDR2 FYNNEI. The CDR3 sequence is CASSEQGVSYEQYF. In DNA form, the CDR3 reads TGTGCCAGCAGTGAACAGGGGGTTTCCTACGAGCAGTACTTC.

This chain uses TRBV6-4 with TRBJ2-1; D assignment may be TRBD1 or TRBD2 (5 bases each). This CDR3 has 15 residues. Germline CDR1 reads MRHNA; CDR2 reads SNTAGT. V was shortened by 4 bases and J by 3 bases, with 13 bases between the two germline ends. The CDR3 coding sequence is TGTGCCAGCAGTGCGGGGCAGGGTGACTACAATGAGCAGTTCTTC. It yields the protein CASSAGQGDYNEQFF.

The chain links TRBV7-3 to TRBJ2-2, with D perhaps TRBD2 (5 bases). This CDR3 contains 13 residues. V gave up 4 bases and J gave up 6 bases, with 9 bases separating them. CDR1 is SGHTA and CDR2 is FQGTGA in the germline V gene. CDR3 DNA sequence: TGTGCCAGCAGCTCTCTAGCCCCCGGGGAGCTGTTTTTT. The encoded protein is CASSSLAPGELFF. Together with reference TRBV7-3 and TRBJ2-2, the CDR3 gives the full variable domain: GAGVSQTPSNKVTEKGKYVELRCDPISGHTALYWYRQSLGQGPEFLIYFQGTGAADDSGLPNDRFFAVRPEGSVSTLKIQRTERGDSAVYLCASSSLAPGELFFGEGSRLTVL.

This clone has only a few counts. This chain connects TRBV10-3 to TRBJ1-5; 7 nucleotides line up with TRBD1. V was clipped by 6 bases and J by 3 bases; unmatched bases: 2. CDR1 ENHRY and CDR2 SYGVKD come from the germline V gene. The CDR3 loop spans 13 amino acids. CDR3 region: CAIRGTVNQPQHF. Here the CDR3 DNA reads TGTGCCATCAGGGGGACAGTCAATCAGCCCCAGCATTTT.

V usage is TRBV5-1 and J usage is TRBJ2-7, with D hard to call. This CDR3 spans 14 amino acids. The germline gives CDR1 SGHRS, CDR2 YFSETQ. Trimming took off 5 bases at V and 1 base at J, with 13 bases between the two ends. CDR3 protein: CASRTTMGSYEQYF. The CDR3 bases are TGCGCCAGCAGGACGACGATGGGTTCCTACGAGCAGTACTTC.

This chain joins TRBV5-4 and TRBJ2-7, with D possibly TRBD1 on 5 matching bases. Germline loops: CDR1 SGHNT, CDR2 YYREEE (reference sequence). The CDR3 loop spans 13 amino acids. V was cut by 0 bases and J by 6 bases, with 10 bases left in between. Here the CDR3 reads CASSLGQTIEQYF. CDR3 bases: TGTGCCAGCAGCTTGGGACAGACCATCGAGCAGTACTTC. The whole variable domain, filled in from reference TRBV5-4 and TRBJ2-7, reads ETGVTQSPTHLIKTRGQQVTLRCSSQSGHNTVSWYQQALGQGPQFIFQYYREEENGRGNFPPRFSGLQFPNYSSELNVNALELDDSALYLCASSLGQTIEQYFGPGTRLTVT.

Judged by abundance, this clone is medium-sized. The chain joins TRBV18 to TRBJ2-5, with 10 positions matching TRBD1. Trimming removed 3 bases from V and 4 bases from J; junction bases left unmatched: 8. Germline lookup yields CDR1 KGHSH and CDR2 LQKENI. CDR3 length: 16 residues. Here the CDR3 reads CASSPSNDRGRETQYF. The DNA of the CDR3 is TGTGCCAGCTCACCGAGCAACGACAGGGGGCGAGAGACCCAGTACTTC.

V is TRBV5-4 and J is TRBJ2-7, with TRBD1 as a possible D gene (5 bases). V was cut by 0 bases and J by 5 bases, with 15 bases left in between. The CDR3 has 15 residues. Germline V gene lookup returns CDR1 SGHNT and CDR2 YYREEE (reference sequence). The CDR3, as DNA: TGTGCCAGCAGCTTGGCCAGGGTGGATCAGGACGAGCAGTACTTC. It codes for CASSLARVDQDEQYF.

The rearrangement links TRBV28 to TRBJ1-2; D gene ambiguous. The CDR3 is made up of 14 amino acids. Germline CDR1 reads MDHEN; CDR2 reads SYDVKM. Trimming stripped 6 bases from V and 4 bases from J, with 15 bases between. CDR3 in amino acids: CASSSGPDFYGYTF. The CDR3 nucleotides read TGTGCCAGCAGCTCCGGTCCAGACTTCTATGGCTACACCTTC.

The DNA of the CDR3 is TGTGCCTGGAGTGTACTACACCAAGAGACCCAGTACTTC. This gives the protein CAWSVLHQETQYF. This chain joins TRBV30 and TRBJ2-5; D unclear. This CDR3 is 13 amino acids long. The V gene's germline CDR1 is GTSNPN and CDR2 SVGIG (reference sequence). V lost 0 bases and J lost 0, with 5 bases in between.

The rearrangement joins TRBV28 to TRBJ1-2, with D possibly TRBD1 on 5 matching bases. The CDR3 has 12 residues. Trimming took 5 bases from V and 6 from J, leaving 10 bases between them. The germline V gene has CDR1 MDHEN and CDR2 SYDVKM. This chain's CDR3 is CASSAGTHGYTF. DNA of the CDR3: TGTGCCAGCAGTGCCGGGACTCATGGCTACACCTTC.

The V gene is TRBV18, the J gene TRBJ1-4, with D unresolved. CDR1 is KGHSH and CDR2 is LQKENI in the germline V gene. The CDR3 contains 14 residues. Trimming took off 5 bases at V and 0 bases at J, with 7 bases between the two ends. The CDR3 sequence: CASSLSSTNEKLFF. CDR3 nucleotides: TGTGCCAGCTCATTATCCTCAACTAATGAAAAACTGTTTTTT.

The chain carries TRBV5-4 and TRBJ2-1; D unclear. CDR1 and CDR2 from the germline V gene are SGHNT and YYREEE (reference sequence). This CDR3 is 15 amino acids long. The V end was cut by 6 bases, the J end by 0 bases, with 13 bases between. The DNA of the CDR3 is TGTGCCAGCAACCCGAAGGTGAGCTCCTACAATGAGCAGTTCTTC. This gives the protein CASNPKVSSYNEQFF.

The table lists this clone with a few counts. The V call is TRBV18, the J call TRBJ2-7; 7 positions match TRBD1. V was clipped by 1 base and J by 3 bases; unmatched bases: 3. Germline V lookup: CDR1 KGHSH, CDR2 LQKENI. The CDR3 is made up of 14 amino acids. The CDR3 DNA is TGTGCCAGCTCACCACGACAGGGCAACTACGAGCAGTACTTC. This gives the protein CASSPRQGNYEQYF.

This clone was recorded once. This chain links TRBV12-5 with TRBJ1-1; D not resolved. The germline V gene encodes CDR1 LGHNT and CDR2 FRNRAP. V gave up 6 bases and J gave up 1 base, with 6 bases separating them. This CDR3 region has 12 residues. CDR3 sequence (DNA): TGTGCTAGTGGGGAGGGGAACACTGAAGCTTTCTTT. Translation: CASGEGNTEAFF.

V is TRBV19 and J is TRBJ2-7; D remains unclear. V dropped 3 bases and J dropped 2 bases, with 14 bases sitting between them. The CDR3 runs 15 residues. Per germline, CDR1 LNHDA and CDR2 SQIVND (reference sequence). The CDR3 DNA is TGTGCCAGTAGTATTGGCCACCAATTTACCTACGAGCAGTACTTC. Translating gives CASSIGHQFTYEQYF.

CDR3 residues: CASSLLGRSADTEAFF. CDR3 sequence (DNA): TGTGCCAGCAGTTTACTAGGGAGGAGTGCGGACACTGAAGCTTTCTTT. V usage is TRBV28 and J usage is TRBJ1-1; no clear D gene. Trimming left V 2 bases short and J 3 bases short, with 16 bases between. The CDR3 has 16 residues. The germline V gene encodes CDR1 MDHEN and CDR2 SYDVKM.

The V gene is TRBV5-1, the J gene TRBJ2-3; D not certain. The germline V gene encodes CDR1 SGHRS and CDR2 YFSETQ. This CDR3 region has 14 residues. With 0 bases removed from V and 4 bases from J, the gap between germline ends came to 9 bases. The CDR3 DNA reads as TGCGCCAGCAGCTTGGTTGTGTTCTCAGATACGCAGTATTTT. Protein sequence: CASSLVVFSDTQYF.

This sequence joins TRBV19 and TRBJ2-1; 7 bases are a match to TRBD2. The CDR3 has 17 residues. In germline, CDR1 is LNHDA, CDR2 SQIVND (reference sequence). Trimming took 8 bases from V and 8 from J; bases not matched to a gene: 21. The CDR3 reads CASAPSGGGGPMDEQFF. CDR3 bases: TGTGCCAGTGCCCCCAGCGGTGGGGGAGGGCCTATGGATGAGCAGTTCTTC. Based on the CDR3 plus reference TRBV19 and TRBJ2-1, the full variable domain is DGGITQSPKYLFRKEGQNVTLSCEQNLNHDAMYWYRQDPGQGLRLIYYSQIVNDFQKGDIAEGYSVSREKKESFPLTVTSAQKNPTAFYLCASAPSGGGGPMDEQFFGPGTRLTVL.

Written as DNA, the CDR3 is TGTGCCAGTAGTGTGGGACAGGGTGGGCCCTACGAGCAGTACTTC. This sequence encodes CASSVGQGGPYEQYF. The gene calls are TRBV19 and TRBJ2-7; TRBD1 matches at 9 bases. Germline trimming cut 5 bases from V and 2 bases from J; bases unmatched to any gene: 7. The CDR3 spans 15 residues. The germline gives CDR1 LNHDA, CDR2 SQIVND (reference sequence).

For the CDR3, the DNA is TGTGCCAGTAGTCCAGGACGGACGTCCTATGGCTACACCTTC. It is translated as CASSPGRTSYGYTF. This chain connects TRBV19 to TRBJ1-2; D ambiguous. Trimming took 5 bases from V and 4 from J, leaving 14 bases between them. The CDR3 length is 14 residues. In germline, CDR1 is LNHDA, CDR2 SQIVND (reference sequence).

J is TRBJ2-7 and V is TRBV5-1; D is unclear. CDR3 length: 13 amino acids. The germline CDR1 and CDR2 sequences are SGHRS and YFSETQ. Deletions cut 4 bases from V and 2 bases from J, with 10 bases between. CDR3 sequence reads: CASSHWGTYEQYF. DNA for the CDR3: TGCGCCAGCAGCCACTGGGGAACCTACGAGCAGTACTTC.

This clone has a handful of counts. The genes are TRBV7-9 and TRBJ2-7; D is possibly TRBD1 or TRBD2 (5 bases each). With 2 bases removed from V and 4 bases from J, the gap between germline ends came to 27 bases. From germline, CDR1 is SEHNR and CDR2 FQNEAQ (reference sequence). The CDR3 spans 19 residues. Here the CDR3 reads CASSLRPRDGKGFFYEQYF. DNA of the CDR3: TGTGCCAGCAGCTTAAGGCCCCGGGACGGAAAGGGGTTTTTTTACGAGCAGTACTTC.

The CDR3 sequence is CASRMTSGGSWEQYF. The DNA for the CDR3 is TGTGCCAGCAGGATGACTAGCGGGGGGTCTTGGGAGCAGTACTTC. V is TRBV6-1 and J is TRBJ2-7; 13 nucleotides line up with TRBD2. The germline V gene encodes CDR1 MNHNS and CDR2 SASEGT. The V segment lost 6 bases and the J segment 7 bases; nucleotides outside the gene matches: 9. The CDR3 loop spans 15 amino acids.